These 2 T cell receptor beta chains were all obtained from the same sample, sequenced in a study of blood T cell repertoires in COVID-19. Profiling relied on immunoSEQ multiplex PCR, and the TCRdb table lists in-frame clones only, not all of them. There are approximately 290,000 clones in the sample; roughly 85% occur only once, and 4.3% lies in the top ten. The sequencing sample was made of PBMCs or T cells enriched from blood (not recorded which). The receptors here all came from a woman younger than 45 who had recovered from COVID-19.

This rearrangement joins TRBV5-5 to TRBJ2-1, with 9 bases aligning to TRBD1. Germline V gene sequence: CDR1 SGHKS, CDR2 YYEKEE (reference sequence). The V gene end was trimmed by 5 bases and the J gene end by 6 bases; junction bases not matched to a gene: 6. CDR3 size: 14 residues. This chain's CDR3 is CASRTGTGSNEQFF. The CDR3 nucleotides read TGTGCCAGCAGGACCGGGACAGGGAGCAATGAGCAGTTCTTC.

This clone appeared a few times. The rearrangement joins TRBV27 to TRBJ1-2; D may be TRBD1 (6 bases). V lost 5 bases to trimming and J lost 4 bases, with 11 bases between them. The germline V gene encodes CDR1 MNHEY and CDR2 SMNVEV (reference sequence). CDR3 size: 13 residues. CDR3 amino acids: CASSPTTGYGYTF. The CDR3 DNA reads TGTGCCAGCAGTCCCACGACAGGCTATGGCTACACCTTC.